A single sample gave rise to the 23 T cell receptor beta chains below, sequenced in a study of blood T cell repertoires in COVID-19. Here immunoSEQ multiplex PCR was the method, and the copy in TCRdb shows in-frame clones only, minus some. This table has approximately 69,000 clones, roughly 80% appearing once. The sequencing input was peripheral blood. Receptors originate from a man between 60 and 70 years old with acute or convalescent COVID-19.

This clone was observed once. V and J are TRBV21-1 and TRBJ2-2; the D call of TRBD1 is as the table states it, not checked on the DNA. TRBV21-1 corresponds to a pseudogene. This CDR3 has 14 residues. CDR3 sequence reads: CASCRDRGSGELFF. The CDR3, as DNA: TGTGCCAGCTGCCGGGACAGGGGATCCGGGGAGCTGTTTTTT.

Here the CDR3 reads CATSDTNDSGNTIYF. The CDR3 coding sequence is TGTGCCACCAGTGACACAAACGACTCTGGAAACACCATATATTTT. The chain employs TRBV24-1 and TRBJ1-3; D gene uncertain. V was shortened by 4 bases and J by 0 bases, with 9 bases between the two germline ends. CDR1 and CDR2 (germline): KGHDR, SFDVKD. CDR3 length equals 15 residues.

The genes are TRBV5-8 and TRBJ2-7; TRBD1 aligns across 7 bases. V dropped 4 bases and J dropped 3; count of bases not matched to a gene: 4. Germline V CDR1 and CDR2: SGHTS, YDEGEE. The CDR3 length is 13 residues. The CDR3 protein is CASSLGTVYEQYF. The DNA of the CDR3 is TGTGCCAGCAGCCTGGGGACAGTCTACGAGCAGTACTTC.

This clone was recorded only once. The V gene is TRBV5-5, the J gene TRBJ1-5; unclear D gene. This CDR3 region has 15 residues. Germline CDR1 and CDR2: SGHKS and YYEKEE (reference sequence). V dropped 1 base and J dropped 3 bases, with 11 bases sitting between them. The CDR3 region is CASSLQQINNQPQHF. Written as DNA, the CDR3 is TGTGCCAGCAGCTTGCAACAGATAAACAATCAGCCCCAGCATTTT.

In DNA, the CDR3 is TGTGCCACCAGGAGTACGAACACCGGGGAGCTGTTTTTT. Translation: CATRSTNTGELFF. The chain links TRBV12-3 or TRBV12-4 to TRBJ2-2; D gene uncertain. The CDR3 totals 13 residues. The V end lost 10 bases, the J end lost 0 bases, and 9 bases lay between the germline ends.

This clone was detected once. This CDR3 reads CASSGQTPNTGELFF. DNA of the CDR3: TGTGCCAGCAGTGGTCAGACACCGAACACCGGGGAGCTGTTTTTT. This rearrangement joins TRBV2 to TRBJ2-2, with no clear D. Germline-derived CDR1 and CDR2 are SNHLY and FYNNEI. V was pared by 4 bases and J by 0 bases, with 9 bases between. The CDR3 covers 15 residues.

The genes are TRBV19 and TRBJ2-5; 7 positions agree with TRBD1. The CDR3 spans 14 residues. CDR1 is LNHDA, CDR2 SQIVND, per germline (reference sequence). J gave up 5 bases and V 6 bases, and 9 bases lay outside the gene matches. CDR3 loop: CASRPTGVVETQYF. The DNA for the CDR3 is TGTGCCAGTAGGCCTACAGGGGTTGTGGAGACCCAGTACTTC.

The chain is built from TRBV6-2 or TRBV6-3 and TRBJ1-5; D gene unclear. Germline assignment: CDR1 MNHEY and CDR2 SVGEGT. Trimming took off 3 bases at V and 0 bases at J, with 9 bases between the two ends. This CDR3 region has 15 residues. Here the CDR3 reads CASSYAHNSNQPQHF. The DNA of the CDR3 is TGTGCCAGCAGTTATGCTCACAATAGCAATCAGCCCCAGCATTTT.

CDR3 DNA: TGTGCCAGCAGCCAAGATGGGACAGGTACCTACGAGCAGTACTTC. Translated, it gives CASSQDGTGTYEQYF. The chain is built from TRBV4-2 and TRBJ2-7; TRBD1 matches 8 bases. Germline CDR1 and CDR2: LGHNA and YNFKEQ. This CDR3 is built from 15 residues. Germline trimming cut 0 bases from V and 2 bases from J; bases unmatched to any gene: 3.

The J gene is TRBJ1-1, the V gene TRBV3-1 (or the pseudogene TRBV3-2); D is possibly TRBD1 (5 bases). CDR1 is LGHDT, CDR2 YNNKEL, per germline (reference sequence). V lost 4 bases and J 3 bases, leaving 9 bases between the germline ends. The CDR3 runs to 13 residues. The CDR3 DNA sequence: TGTGCCAGCAGCCCAGGCAGGGACACTGAAGCTTTCTTT. This encodes CASSPGRDTEAFF.

The genes are TRBV4-2 and TRBJ2-7, with 14 bases fitting TRBD2. The CDR3 is 18 amino acids. The germline V gene encodes CDR1 LGHNA and CDR2 YNFKEQ. V was pared by 4 bases and J by 5 bases, with 13 bases of the junction left unmatched. The CDR3 protein is CASSLNPLGTSGGDEQYF. The CDR3 DNA sequence: TGTGCCAGCAGCCTAAACCCCCTCGGGACTAGCGGGGGTGACGAGCAGTACTTC.

This clone was counted between two and nine times. The chain links TRBV6-4 to TRBJ2-1; 10 bases are a match to TRBD1. With V trimmed by 0 bases and J by 5 bases, 4 bases remained unmatched. The CDR3 contains 16 residues. Germline CDR1 is MRHNA and CDR2 is SNTAGT. The CDR3 is CASSDSTGGKNNEQFF. The CDR3 DNA is TGTGCCAGCAGTGACTCGACAGGGGGCAAAAACAATGAGCAGTTCTTC.

The chain has TRBV4-2 and TRBJ1-1; TRBD1 agrees at 8 bases. CDR3 length: 14 residues. Germline V gene data show CDR1 as LGHNA and CDR2 as YNFKEQ. V lost 3 bases, J lost 6 bases, and 6 bases stayed unmatched. The CDR3 loop reads CASSQIQGVPEAFF. Here the CDR3 DNA reads TGTGCCAGCAGCCAGATACAGGGGGTTCCTGAAGCTTTCTTT.

The chain links TRBV7-8 to TRBJ1-2; tentative D call: TRBD1 (6 bases). Germline CDR1 is SGHVS and CDR2 is FQNEAQ. Trimming removed 5 bases from V and 8 bases from J, with 21 bases in between. CDR3 length: 15 residues. CDR3 residues: CASSPRRDTLLGYTF. The CDR3 nucleotides are TGTGCCAGCAGCCCAAGACGGGACACCTTGTTGGGCTACACCTTC.

V gene TRBV7-2 combines with J gene TRBJ1-5; tentative D call: TRBD1 (5 bases). Trimming cost V 5 bases and J 3 bases, with 14 bases left between them. Germline V gene data show CDR1 as SGHTA and CDR2 as FQGNSA. The CDR3 spans 15 residues. In DNA, the CDR3 is TGTGCCAGCAGCCAAGGGCAGGGCCTCAATCAGCCCCAGCATTTT. It codes for CASSQGQGLNQPQHF.

The chain links TRBV7-6 to TRBJ2-7; D may be TRBD2 (5 bases). The CDR3 is made up of 15 amino acids. In germline, CDR1 is SGHVS, CDR2 FNYEAQ. Trimming stripped 2 bases from V and 2 bases from J, with 13 bases between. The CDR3 here is CASSLLDSGTYEQYF. The CDR3 DNA is TGTGCCAGCAGCTTATTGGATTCCGGGACCTACGAGCAGTACTTC.

This chain uses TRBV27 with TRBJ1-5; 9 nucleotides agree with TRBD1. CDR3 length equals 16 residues. V gave up 4 bases and J gave up 6 bases; unmatched junction bases: 10. Germline V gene lookup returns CDR1 MNHEY and CDR2 SMNVEV (reference sequence). CDR3 DNA: TGTGCCAGCAGTTCAAGCCGGACAGGGGCTGGTCAGCCCCAGCATTTT. It codes for CASSSSRTGAGQPQHF.

V gene TRBV2 combines with J gene TRBJ2-1; TRBD2 matches at 7 bases. Germline V lookup: CDR1 SNHLY, CDR2 FYNNEI. V lost 7 bases, J lost 1 base, and 10 bases stayed unmatched. This CDR3 is built from 16 residues. The CDR3 here is CASTREAGSSYNEQFF. In DNA, the CDR3 is TGTGCCAGCACCCGGGAAGCGGGGTCTTCCTACAATGAGCAGTTCTTC.

This sequence joins TRBV4-1 and TRBJ2-1; tentative D call: TRBD2 (5 bases). This CDR3 is built from 20 residues. Trimming removed 4 bases from V and 3 bases from J, with 28 bases in between. Per the germline V gene, CDR1 is MGHRA and CDR2 is YSYEKL. The CDR3 spells CASSREYPSVSRTGYNEQFF. DNA for the CDR3: TGCGCCAGCAGCCGAGAGTACCCCAGCGTCTCGAGGACTGGCTACAATGAGCAGTTCTTC.

The table lists this clone with a count of one. The V call is TRBV7-2, the J call TRBJ2-2; D might be TRBD1 (5 bases). The CDR3 covers 14 residues. The ends were cut back, 0 bases at V and 4 bases at J, with 6 bases in the middle. Germline V gives CDR1 SGHTA, CDR2 FQGNSA. The chain's CDR3 is CASSLAQGTGELFF. The CDR3 coding sequence is TGTGCCAGCAGCTTAGCCCAGGGCACCGGGGAGCTGTTTTTT.

The rearrangement uses TRBV4-2 and TRBJ2-7; 8 bases line up with TRBD1. V dropped 1 base and J dropped 5; count of bases not matched to a gene: 4. CDR1 LGHNA and CDR2 YNFKEQ come from the germline V gene. The length of the CDR3 is 14 residues. The CDR3, as DNA: TGTGCCAGCAGCCAAGGGACAGGGATGCACGAGCAGTACTTC. Protein product: CASSQGTGMHEQYF.

The rearrangement uses TRBV15 and TRBJ2-7, with D tentatively TRBD1 (6 bases). Germline CDR1 LNHNV, CDR2 YYDKDF (reference sequence). Trimming shortened V by 2 bases and J by 4 bases, and 9 bases separated the two germline ends. CDR3 size: 13 residues. The CDR3 spells CATSRTTGYEQYF. CDR3 in DNA: TGTGCCACCAGCAGAACGACAGGATACGAGCAGTACTTC.

The chain recombines TRBV19 with TRBJ2-4, with TRBD1 identical over 9 bases. The V segment lost 6 bases and the J segment 9 bases; nucleotides outside the gene matches: 9. The germline V gene encodes CDR1 LNHDA and CDR2 SQIVND (reference sequence). The CDR3 runs 14 residues. The CDR3 nucleotides read TGTGCCAGTAGCACGTCGGGACAGGGTGGCATTCAGTACTTC. This translates into CASSTSGQGGIQYF.